The 21 T cell receptor beta chains below come from one sample, sequenced in a study of cytomegalovirus exposure and HLA in healthy donors (dated by TCRdb to 2016 to 2017). Preparation of the library involved the immunoSEQ multiplex PCR assay. A mixture of 60 forward primers for TCR Vbeta segments and 13 reverse primers for TCR Jbeta segments was used in the multiplex PCR. TCRdb retrieved this table from immuneACCESS and kept in-frame rearrangements only. Not all clones are present; in checked studies, unresolved V genes account for under half, and no reason is known for the remainder. This sample has around 64,000 clones in its table, and roughly 69% of those were observed once. Together, the top ten hold about 2.9% of the sample. The sequenced sample consisted of PBMCs. The receptors shown here come from a woman in her forties or fifties in good health and CMV-seronegative.

The chain uses TRBV28 and TRBJ1-1; D is unresolved. The CDR3 covers 13 residues. Between the trimmed V and J ends, which lost 7 bases and 8 bases, there was a span of 17 bases. Germline V lookup: CDR1 MDHEN, CDR2 SYDVKM. CDR3 nucleotides: TGTGCCAGCATTGAACAGACAAAGAGAGAAGCTTTCTTT. This encodes CASIEQTKREAFF. Filled out from reference TRBV28 and TRBJ1-1, the complete variable domain reads DVKVTQSSRYLVKRTGEKVFLECVQDMDHENMFWYRQDPGLGLRLIYFSYDVKMKEKGDIPEGYSVSREKKERFSLILESASTNQTSMYLCASIEQTKREAFFGQGTRLTVV.

The chain joins TRBV7-9 to TRBJ2-1, with 12 bases that match TRBD2. Germline V lookup: CDR1 SEHNR, CDR2 FQNEAQ (reference sequence). V gave up 1 base and J gave up 0 bases; unmatched junction bases: 4. The CDR3 sequence is 18 residues long. Here the CDR3 reads CASSLDPSGGGSYNEQFF. CDR3 sequence (DNA): TGTGCCAGCAGCTTAGACCCTAGCGGGGGGGGCTCCTACAATGAGCAGTTCTTC. The whole variable domain, remainder taken from reference TRBV7-9 and TRBJ2-1, is DTGVSQNPRHKITKRGQNVTFRCDPISEHNRLYWYRQTLGQGPEFLTYFQNEAQLEKSRLLSDRFSAERPKGSFSTLEIQRTEQGDSAMYLCASSLDPSGGGSYNEQFFGPGTRLTVL.

The V and J genes are TRBV28 and TRBJ1-3; perhaps TRBD1 as D (6 bases). Trimming left V 6 bases short and J 2 bases short, with 8 bases between. From germline, CDR1 is MDHEN and CDR2 SYDVKM. This CDR3 has 13 amino acids. CDR3 in amino acids: CASRDSPGNTIYF. CDR3 DNA: TGTGCCAGCAGGGACAGCCCTGGAAACACCATATATTTT.

V usage is TRBV15 and J usage is TRBJ2-7; TRBD1 is a possible D gene (5 bases). The CDR3 has 15 amino acids. Germline lookup yields CDR1 LNHNV and CDR2 YYDKDF (reference sequence). The germline V and J ends were trimmed by 5 bases and 1 base, with 15 bases remaining between them. CDR3 sequence: CATSPGKGKSYEQYF. CDR3 nucleotide sequence: TGTGCCACCAGCCCTGGCAAGGGGAAATCCTACGAGCAGTACTTC.

The chain links TRBV7-3 to TRBJ2-2; 10 positions match TRBD2. Germline CDR1 reads SGHTA; CDR2 reads FQGTGA. CDR3 length: 18 amino acids. Trimming removed 5 bases from V and 4 bases from J; junction bases left unmatched: 13. Here the CDR3 DNA reads TGTGCCAGCAGCCCAGATAGGGCCGGGACTAGCGCCACCGGGGAGCTGTTTTTT. It specifies CASSPDRAGTSATGELFF.

The J gene is TRBJ2-3, the V gene TRBV7-9; D may be TRBD1 (6 bases). The CDR3 is 17 residues long. The V end lost 1 base, the J end lost 1 base, and 15 bases lay between the germline ends. Germline loops: CDR1 SEHNR, CDR2 FQNEAQ (reference sequence). DNA of the CDR3: TGTGCCAGCAGCTTAGTTCAGGGGTTACTCGGCACAGATACGCAGTATTTT. Translated, it gives CASSLVQGLLGTDTQYF. Drawing the rest from reference TRBV7-9 and TRBJ2-3, the complete variable domain is DTGVSQNPRHKITKRGQNVTFRCDPISEHNRLYWYRQTLGQGPEFLTYFQNEAQLEKSRLLSDRFSAERPKGSFSTLEIQRTEQGDSAMYLCASSLVQGLLGTDTQYFGPGTRLTVL.

The V and J genes are TRBV7-9 and TRBJ2-3; 12 bases align to TRBD2. Trimming at V came to 4 bases and at J to 6 bases, leaving 8 bases not matched to a gene. The CDR3 spans 16 residues. Germline loops: CDR1 SEHNR, CDR2 FQNEAQ (reference sequence). CDR3 coding DNA: TGTGCCAGCAGCTCTCGACTAGCGGGAGTGACGGATACGCAGTATTTT. It codes for CASSSRLAGVTDTQYF.

The chain links TRBV25-1 to TRBJ2-3; D not certain. Germline V gives CDR1 MGHDK, CDR2 SYGVNS. With 5 bases removed from V and 1 base from J, the gap between germline ends came to 10 bases. This CDR3 contains 14 residues. CDR3 sequence: CASSQSRGTDTQYF. Written as DNA, the CDR3 is TGTGCCAGCAGTCAATCCCGGGGCACAGATACGCAGTATTTT.

V and J are TRBV4-2 and TRBJ1-5; D is unclear. Germline loops: CDR1 LGHNA, CDR2 YNFKEQ. V lost 1 base and J 6 bases, leaving 16 bases between the germline ends. The CDR3 consists of 16 residues. CDR3 region: CASSQGFATGGQPQHF. The CDR3 coding sequence is TGTGCCAGCAGCCAAGGGTTCGCCACCGGAGGTCAGCCCCAGCATTTT.

This clone was detected only once. The chain carries TRBV28 and TRBJ2-7, with 8 bases lining up with TRBD2. Trimming cost V 3 bases and J 6 bases; bases outside gene matches: 13. CDR1 and CDR2 from the germline V gene are MDHEN and SYDVKM. The CDR3 runs 16 residues. Here the CDR3 DNA reads TGTGCCAGCAGTTTCCTTTCTGGACTAGCAGCTTTCGAGCAGTACTTC. This codes for CASSFLSGLAAFEQYF.

The chain links TRBV9 to TRBJ2-1; D is possibly TRBD2 (5 bases). The CDR3 is 12 amino acids. Trimming shortened V by 4 bases and J by 9 bases, and 11 bases separated the two germline ends. Germline V gene data show CDR1 as SGDLS and CDR2 as YYNGEE. In DNA, the CDR3 is TGTGCCAGCAGCCGGGATAGGGTTGAGCAGTTCTTC. Protein: CASSRDRVEQFF.

V and J are TRBV7-2 and TRBJ2-3; D not certain. The CDR3 sequence is 13 residues long. CDR1 is SGHTA and CDR2 is FQGNSA in the germline V gene. V shed 5 bases and J shed 5 bases, with 11 bases lying between them. Written as DNA, the CDR3 is TGTGCCAGCAGCCCCAACTACGGAGATACGCAGTATTTT. Translated: CASSPNYGDTQYF.

The chain employs TRBV7-3 and TRBJ1-1; D might be TRBD1 (5 bases). Deletions cut 1 base from V and 0 bases from J, with 6 bases between. Germline CDR1 is SGHTA and CDR2 is FQGTGA. The CDR3 runs 14 residues. The DNA of the CDR3 is TGTGCCAGCAGCTTAATAGGGGTGAACACTGAAGCTTTCTTT. Translated: CASSLIGVNTEAFF. The full variable domain, rest sourced from reference TRBV7-3 and TRBJ1-1, is GAGVSQTPSNKVTEKGKYVELRCDPISGHTALYWYRQSLGQGPEFLIYFQGTGAADDSGLPNDRFFAVRPEGSVSTLKIQRTERGDSAVYLCASSLIGVNTEAFFGQGTRLTVV.

This clone appeared once. This rearrangement joins TRBV5-6 to TRBJ2-7, with D unresolved. The CDR3 is made up of 13 amino acids. Germline loops: CDR1 SGHDT, CDR2 YYEEEE. V dropped 2 bases and J dropped 5 bases, with 11 bases sitting between them. The CDR3 spells CASSLNIANEQYF. In DNA, the CDR3 is TGTGCCAGCAGCTTAAATATCGCGAACGAGCAGTACTTC. Variable domain in full (rest from reference TRBV5-6 and TRBJ2-7): DAGVTQSPTHLIKTRGQQVTLRCSPKSGHDTVSWYQQALGQGPQFIFQYYEEEERQRGNFPDRFSGHQFPNYSSELNVNALLLGDSALYLCASSLNIANEQYFGPGTRLTVT.

This clone turned up a few times. The V call is TRBV29-1, the J call TRBJ2-4, with 7 bases lining up with TRBD1. Germline CDR1 is SQVTM and CDR2 is ANQGSEA. Trimming at V came to 7 bases and at J to 6 bases, leaving 27 bases not matched to a gene. The CDR3 extends over 19 amino acids. DNA of the CDR3: TGCAGCGCCTGTGGGAGCATCGAAGGAGGAACAGGGGTCGCAAACATTCAGTACTTC. Translating it yields CSACGSIEGGTGVANIQYF.

This clone was detected a few times. The chain recombines TRBV7-9 with TRBJ2-3; 10 bases line up with TRBD2. Germline-derived CDR1 and CDR2 are SEHNR and FQNEAQ (reference sequence). Trimming took 1 base from V and 2 from J; bases not matched to a gene: 3. This CDR3 has 16 residues. The CDR3 loop is CASSLGTSGYTDTQYF. CDR3 in DNA: TGTGCCAGCAGCTTAGGGACTAGCGGTTACACAGATACGCAGTATTTT.

The sample holds many counts of this clone. The chain combines TRBV4-1 with TRBJ1-4; D is uncertain. The germline V and J ends were trimmed by 4 bases and 8 bases, with 17 bases remaining between them. There are 15 residues in the CDR3. Germline V lookup: CDR1 MGHRA, CDR2 YSYEKL. CDR3 DNA sequence: TGCGCCAGCAGCCTCCGGAGGCAGGTTAACGAAAAACTGTTTTTT. Its protein product is CASSLRRQVNEKLFF.

The chain is built from TRBV4-2 and TRBJ2-1; 14 bases fit TRBD2. Germline-derived CDR1 and CDR2 are LGHNA and YNFKEQ. The CDR3 sequence is 19 residues long. V trimming: 0 bases; J trimming: 4 bases; junction bases outside the gene matches: 8. For the CDR3, the DNA is TGTGCCAGCAGCCAAGATCGGACTAGCGGGAGGTACCCATACAATGAGCAGTTCTTC. Translating gives CASSQDRTSGRYPYNEQFF.

The gene calls are TRBV25-1 and TRBJ2-5; TRBD1 is a possible D gene (5 bases). V shed 6 bases and J shed 2 bases, with 10 bases lying between them. The germline V gene has CDR1 MGHDK and CDR2 SYGVNS. The CDR3 length is 13 residues. This CDR3 reads CASRGHAQETQYF. CDR3 DNA: TGTGCCAGCAGAGGACACGCTCAAGAGACCCAGTACTTC.

This clone came up a few times. The CDR3 DNA sequence: TGTGCCAGCAGCTGGGGACAGGGGTCCTACGAGCAGTACTTC. This encodes CASSWGQGSYEQYF. J is TRBJ2-7 and V is TRBV11-1; 10 nucleotides agree with TRBD1. The CDR3 is 14 residues long. The V gene's germline CDR1 is SGHAT and CDR2 FQDESV (reference sequence). The junction had 1 base not matched to a gene; V was cut back by 4 bases and J by 1 base.

The rearrangement links TRBV18 to TRBJ2-7; TRBD2 matches 8 bases. The CDR3 runs to 17 residues. Trimming took 1 base from V and 2 from J; bases not matched to a gene: 10. Germline V lookup: CDR1 KGHSH, CDR2 LQKENI. In DNA, the CDR3 is TGTGCCAGCTCACCACTACCGGGACTAGGAACACCCTACGAGCAGTACTTC. It translates to CASSPLPGLGTPYEQYF.